Following are 6 T cell receptor beta chains from one sample sequenced in a study of spatial heterogeneity in lung cancer. From the 5' RACE reads, TCRdb called clonotypes with MiXCR, one entry per CDR3 protein. The sample contains tens of thousands of distinct CDR3 sequences, roughly 6% of which appear only once. Time point meaning: sample taken at primary tumor resection. Whole RNA was taken from tumor, nontumor lung or frozen PBMC; it was then sequenced unsorted. This specimen was PBMCs, taken at surgery. The receptors shown here come from a male donor with early-stage non-small cell lung cancer.

This clonotype has ten or more counts. The gene calls are TRBV2 and TRBJ1-6; D gene uncertain. Germline CDR1 reads SNHLY; CDR2 reads FYNNEI. Deletions cut 1 base from V and 0 bases from J, with 10 bases between. The CDR3 length is 17 residues. This CDR3 is CASSEGYGSSYNSPLHF. The CDR3 DNA reads as TGTGCCAGCAGTGAAGGCTACGGAAGCTCCTATAATTCACCCCTCCACTTT.

This clonotype was seen only a few times. V is TRBV2 and J is TRBJ2-3; maybe TRBD2 (7 bases). The CDR3 loop spans 15 amino acids. V shed 6 bases and J shed 2 bases, with 15 bases lying between them. From germline, CDR1 is SNHLY and CDR2 FYNNEI. CDR3 region: CASSPIGGHTDTQYF. CDR3 coding DNA: TGTGCCAGCAGCCCAATCGGGGGGCACACAGATACGCAGTATTTT.

There are many counts of this clonotype. This chain connects TRBV27 to TRBJ1-4; TRBD1 might be the D (6 bases). CDR1 and CDR2 (germline): MNHEY, SMNVEV (reference sequence). CDR3 length equals 18 residues. V lost 0 bases to trimming and J lost 8 bases, with 22 bases between them. This chain's CDR3 is CASSLSRSAGGPGEKLFF. DNA for the CDR3: TGTGCCAGCAGTTTATCGCGCTCCGCGGGGGGGCCAGGGGAAAAACTGTTTTTT.

This clonotype was counted only a few times. V and J are TRBV28 and TRBJ1-3; no firm D call. This CDR3 spans 14 amino acids. The V and J ends lost 5 bases and 2 bases respectively, with 10 bases between them. Per germline, CDR1 MDHEN and CDR2 SYDVKM. The CDR3 DNA sequence: TGTGCCAGCAGTCCCTTTATAACTGGAAACACCATATATTTT. The encoded protein is CASSPFITGNTIYF.

This clonotype was found a few times. The V and J genes are TRBV30 and TRBJ1-1; D may be TRBD1 (5 bases). With 3 bases removed from V and 4 bases from J, the gap between germline ends came to 15 bases. The germline V gene has CDR1 GTSNPN and CDR2 SVGIG (reference sequence). The CDR3 is 14 amino acids. The CDR3 is CAWRGYRGVTEAFF. The CDR3 DNA is TGTGCCTGGAGAGGGTATCGGGGGGTCACTGAAGCTTTCTTT.

Notes on this clonotype: A much larger clonotype is one base distant, so this may be a read error. The rearrangement links TRBV27 to TRBJ2-3; D is tentatively TRBD1 or TRBD2 (5 bases each). Between the trimmed V and J ends, which lost 10 bases and 3 bases, there was a span of 17 bases. The CDR3 length is 14 residues. Looked up from germline, CDR1 is MNHEY and CDR2 is SMNVEV (reference sequence). The CDR3 coding sequence is TGTGCCACCCACGCCTGGGGGTGGACAGATACGCAGTATTTT. Its protein product is CATHAWGWTDTQYF.